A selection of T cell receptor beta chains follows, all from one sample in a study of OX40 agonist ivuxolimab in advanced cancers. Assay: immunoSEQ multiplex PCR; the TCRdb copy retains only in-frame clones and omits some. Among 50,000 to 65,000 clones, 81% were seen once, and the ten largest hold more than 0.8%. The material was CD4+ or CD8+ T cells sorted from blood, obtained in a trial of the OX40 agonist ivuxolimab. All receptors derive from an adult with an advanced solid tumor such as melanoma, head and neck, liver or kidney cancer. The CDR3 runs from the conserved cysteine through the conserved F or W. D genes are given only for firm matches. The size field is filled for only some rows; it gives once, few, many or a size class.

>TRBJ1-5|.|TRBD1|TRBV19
TGTGCCAGTACCGGGACAGGGGGCGGTTGGAGTCAGCCCCAGCATTTT
CASTGTGGGWSQPQHF
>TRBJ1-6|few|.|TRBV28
TGTGCCAGCAATCGCGTCGGGTTAGGCTCACCCCTCCACTTT
CASNRVGLGSPLHF
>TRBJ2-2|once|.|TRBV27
TGTGCCAGCAGGTTGGGACTTAACACCGGGGAGCTGTTTTTT
CASRLGLNTGELFF
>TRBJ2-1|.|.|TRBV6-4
TGTGCCAGCAGTCCCTATCTCGGACAGCAGAGCTCCTACAATGAGCAGTTCTTC
CASSPYLGQQSSYNEQFF
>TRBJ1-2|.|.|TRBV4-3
TGCGCCAGCAGCCAAGACTTTAATGGCTACACCTTC
CASSQDFNGYTF
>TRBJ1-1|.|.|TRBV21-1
TGTGCCAGCAGCATTGGACGAGAGATGAACACTGAAGCTTTCTTT
CASSIGREMNTEAFF
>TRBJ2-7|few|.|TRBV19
TGTGCCAGTAGTGTCAATCCCCAGGGCCACGAGCAGTACTTC
CASSVNPQGHEQYF
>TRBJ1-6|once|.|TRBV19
TGTGCCAGTAGTAGAGAAGGGGATTCCTATAATTCACCCCTCCACTTT
CASSREGDSYNSPLHF
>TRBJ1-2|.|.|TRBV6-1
TGTGCCAGCCACGAGGGGGGCCATAACTATGGCTACACCTTC
CASHEGGHNYGYTF
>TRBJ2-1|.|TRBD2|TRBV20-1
TGCAGTGCTACCGGGACTAGCATGTTCTTC
CSATGTSMFF
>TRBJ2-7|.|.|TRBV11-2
TGTGCCAGCAGCCCTGGGATACGCAGGAGATCCTACGAGCAGTACTTC
CASSPGIRRRSYEQYF
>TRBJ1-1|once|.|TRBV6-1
TGTGCCAGCATCAAGGTGCTAGGGGGCACTGAAGCTTTCTTT
CASIKVLGGTEAFF
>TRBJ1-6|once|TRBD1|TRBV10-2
TGCGCCAGCAGTGTAGCGGGACAGGGTTCACTAAATTCACCCCTCCACTTT
CASSVAGQGSLNSPLHF
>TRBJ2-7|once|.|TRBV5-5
TGTGCCAGCAGTTCGACAGGCATTTCTTACGAGCAGTACTTC
CASSSTGISYEQYF
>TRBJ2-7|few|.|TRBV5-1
TGCGCCAGCAGCTTGGGCCCACAGCAGTACTTC
CASSLGPQQYF
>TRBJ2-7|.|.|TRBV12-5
TGTGCTAGCGTCCTCCACAGCTCCTACGAGCAGTACTTC
CASVLHSSYEQYF
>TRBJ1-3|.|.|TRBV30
TGTGCCTGGAGTCCGGGGCTTCCCTCTGGAAACACCATATATTTT
CAWSPGLPSGNTIYF
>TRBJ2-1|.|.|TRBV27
TGTGCCAGCAGTTTACAGTCAGGGCACAATGAGCAGTTCTTC
CASSLQSGHNEQFF
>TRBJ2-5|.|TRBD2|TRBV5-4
TGTGCCAGCAGCTTGGTATCAGCGGGGGAACAAGAGACCCAGTACTTC
CASSLVSAGEQETQYF
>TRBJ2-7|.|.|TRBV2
TGTGCCAGCAGAATCGGCGGAGGGGGCGGCGAGCAGTACTTC
CASRIGGGGGEQYF
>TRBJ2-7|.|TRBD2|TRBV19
TGTGCCAGTGGTGCGGGAGGATACGAGCAGTACTTC
CASGAGGYEQYF
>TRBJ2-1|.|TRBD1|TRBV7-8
TGTGCCAGCAGCCCGCGGACAGGGGACCCTTGGGATGAGCAGTTCTTC
CASSPRTGDPWDEQFF
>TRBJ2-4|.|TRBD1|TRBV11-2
TGTGCCAGCAGCTCTTCGGGACAGTTTCTAGCCAAAAACATTCAGTACTTC
CASSSSGQFLAKNIQYF
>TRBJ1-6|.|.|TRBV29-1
TGCAGCGTTGAAGTCGGGGGGGTAGGATCACCCCTCCACTTT
CSVEVGGVGSPLHF
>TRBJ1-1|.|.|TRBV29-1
TGCAGCGTGTGGGGATTTGGGGGAGAAGCTTTCTTT
CSVWGFGGEAFF
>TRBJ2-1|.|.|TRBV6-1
TGTGCCAGCAGTCTCCGGTCGGCCCCACCAAAGTTCTTC
CASSLRSAPPKFF
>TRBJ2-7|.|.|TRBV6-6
TGTGCCAGCAGTTCACAGCGCTACGAGCAGTACTTC
CASSSQRYEQYF
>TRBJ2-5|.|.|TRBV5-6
TGTGCCAGCAGCTTTCAAGGGACCCAGTACTTC
CASSFQGTQYF
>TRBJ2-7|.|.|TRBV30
TGTGCCTGGAGTCCCTCACACCGAACCTACGAGCAGTACTTC
CAWSPSHRTYEQYF
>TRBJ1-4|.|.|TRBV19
TGTGCCAGTAGCACCAATGAAAAACTGTTTTTT
CASSTNEKLFF
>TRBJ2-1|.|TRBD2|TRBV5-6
TGTGCCAGCAGCCGACTTCTAGCGGGGGTCTCCTACAATGAGCAGTTCTTC
CASSRLLAGVSYNEQFF
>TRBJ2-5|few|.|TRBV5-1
TGCGCCAGCAAGAGGGCACCCCGGCAAGAGACCCAGTACTTC
CASKRAPRQETQYF
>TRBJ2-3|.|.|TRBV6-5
TGTGCCAGCAGTCGAGACCCCCGGGCCACAGATACGCAGTATTTT
CASSRDPRATDTQYF
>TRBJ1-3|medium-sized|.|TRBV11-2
TGTGCCAGCAGGAGCTCTGGAAACACCATATATTTT
CASRSSGNTIYF
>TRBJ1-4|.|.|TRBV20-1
TGCAGTGCTAGAGTAATTGAAAAACTGTTTTTT
CSARVIEKLFF
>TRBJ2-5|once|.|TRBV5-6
TGTGCCAGCAGCTTGTTACAGGGTGGGCAAGAGACCCAGTACTTC
CASSLLQGGQETQYF
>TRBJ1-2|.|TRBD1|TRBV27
TGTGCCACCGGAACAGGGGAAGAAGGCTACACCTTC
CATGTGEEGYTF
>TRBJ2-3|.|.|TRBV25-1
TGTGCCAGCAGTGAATGGGGAAACACAGATACGCAGTATTTT
CASSEWGNTDTQYF
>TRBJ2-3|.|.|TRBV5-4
TGTGCCAGCAGCTTTATTGCAGATACGCAGTATTTT
CASSFIADTQYF
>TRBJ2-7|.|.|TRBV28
TGTGCCAGCAGGAGCGCAGCCTACGAGCAGTACTTC
CASRSAAYEQYF
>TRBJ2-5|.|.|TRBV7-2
TGTGCCAGCAGCTTATCGGGCAGTGGGACCCAGTACTTC
CASSLSGSGTQYF
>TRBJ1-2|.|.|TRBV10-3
TGTGCCATCAGTGAGAGGGGCGGGGCCTTTAACTATGGCTACACCTTC
CAISERGGAFNYGYTF
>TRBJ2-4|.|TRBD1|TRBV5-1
TGCGCCAGCAGCGAAAGGGGGCAGGACATTCAGTACTTC
CASSERGQDIQYF
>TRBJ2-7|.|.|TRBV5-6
TGTGCCAGCAGCACTCAGGGGTCACGGGAGCAGTACTTC
CASSTQGSREQYF
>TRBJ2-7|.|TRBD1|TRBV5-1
TGCGCCAGCAGCTTGGTAGGGACAGGGACCTTGGGTACCTGGGAGCAGTACTTC
CASSLVGTGTLGTWEQYF
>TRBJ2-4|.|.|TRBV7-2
TGTGCCAGCAGCTTAGAAGTAGCCAAAAACATTCAGTACTTC
CASSLEVAKNIQYF
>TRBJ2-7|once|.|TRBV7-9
TGTGCCAGCAGCTTTATGGGGGGCGCCGAGGAGCAGTACTTC
CASSFMGGAEEQYF
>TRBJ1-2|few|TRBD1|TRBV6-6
TGTGCCAGCAGTCCACAGGGGAACGGCTACACCTTC
CASSPQGNGYTF
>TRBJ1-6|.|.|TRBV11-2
TGTGCCAGCAGCTGGGAGGGGTTCGTGGTTTCACCCCTCCACTTT
CASSWEGFVVSPLHF
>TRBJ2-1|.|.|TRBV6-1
TGTGCCAGCAGTGGCTACAGTCGCTCCTACAATGAGCAGTTCTTC
CASSGYSRSYNEQFF
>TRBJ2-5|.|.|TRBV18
TGTGCCAGCTCACCACCGGTTTCTAGCTGGGAGACCCAGTACTTC
CASSPPVSSWETQYF